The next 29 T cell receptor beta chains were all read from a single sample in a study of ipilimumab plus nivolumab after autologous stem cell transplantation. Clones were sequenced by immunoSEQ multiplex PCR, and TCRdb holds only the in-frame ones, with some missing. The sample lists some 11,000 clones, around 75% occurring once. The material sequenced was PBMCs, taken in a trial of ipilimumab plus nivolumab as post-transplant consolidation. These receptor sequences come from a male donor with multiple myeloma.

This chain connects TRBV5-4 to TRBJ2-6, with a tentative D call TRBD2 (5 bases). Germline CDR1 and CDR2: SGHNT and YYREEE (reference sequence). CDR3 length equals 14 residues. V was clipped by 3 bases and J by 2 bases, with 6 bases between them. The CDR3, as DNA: TGTGCCAGCAGCTACGGGGCTGGGGCCAACGTCCTGACTTTC. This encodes CASSYGAGANVLTF.

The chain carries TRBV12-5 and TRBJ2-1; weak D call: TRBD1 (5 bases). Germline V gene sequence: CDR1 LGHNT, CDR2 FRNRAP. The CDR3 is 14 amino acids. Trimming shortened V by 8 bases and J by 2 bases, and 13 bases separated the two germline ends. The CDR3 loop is CASSTGYTYNEQFF. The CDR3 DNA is TGTGCTAGTTCAACAGGCTATACCTACAATGAGCAGTTCTTC.

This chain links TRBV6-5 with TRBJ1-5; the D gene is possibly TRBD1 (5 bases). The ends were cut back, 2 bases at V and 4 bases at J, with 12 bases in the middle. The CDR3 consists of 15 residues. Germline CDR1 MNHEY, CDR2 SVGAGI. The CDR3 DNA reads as TGTGCCAGCAGTTACGACAGCTGGGGGAATCAGCCCCAGCATTTT. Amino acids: CASSYDSWGNQPQHF.

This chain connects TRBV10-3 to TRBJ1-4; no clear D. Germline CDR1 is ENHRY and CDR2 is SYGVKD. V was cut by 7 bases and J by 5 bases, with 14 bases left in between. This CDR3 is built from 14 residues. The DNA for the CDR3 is TGTGCCATCAACGACCCGAGGACCAATGAAAAACTGTTTTTT. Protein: CAINDPRTNEKLFF.

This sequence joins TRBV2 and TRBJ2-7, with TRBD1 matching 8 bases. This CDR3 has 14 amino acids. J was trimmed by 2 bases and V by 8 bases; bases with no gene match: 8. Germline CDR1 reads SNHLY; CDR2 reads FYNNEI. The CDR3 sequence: CASVSGQVPYEQYF. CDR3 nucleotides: TGTGCCAGCGTTTCGGGACAGGTCCCCTACGAGCAGTACTTC.

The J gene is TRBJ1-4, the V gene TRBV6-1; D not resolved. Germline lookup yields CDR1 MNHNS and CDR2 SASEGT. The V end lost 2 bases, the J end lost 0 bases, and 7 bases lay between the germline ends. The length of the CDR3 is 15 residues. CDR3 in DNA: TGTGCCAGCAGTGAAAATATCCCAACTAATGAAAAACTGTTTTTT. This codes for CASSENIPTNEKLFF.

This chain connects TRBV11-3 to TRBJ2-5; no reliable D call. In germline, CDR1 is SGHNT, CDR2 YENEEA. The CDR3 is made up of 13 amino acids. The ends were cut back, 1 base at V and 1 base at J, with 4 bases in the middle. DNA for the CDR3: TGTGCCAGCAGCTTAGGTCTCCAAGAGACCCAGTACTTC. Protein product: CASSLGLQETQYF.

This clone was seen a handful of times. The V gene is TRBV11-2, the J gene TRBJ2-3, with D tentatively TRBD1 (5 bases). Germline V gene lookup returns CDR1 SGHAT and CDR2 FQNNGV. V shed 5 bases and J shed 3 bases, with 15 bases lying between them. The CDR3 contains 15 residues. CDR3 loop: CASSPTVRVTDTQYF. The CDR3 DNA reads TGTGCCAGCAGCCCGACAGTTCGTGTTACAGATACGCAGTATTTT. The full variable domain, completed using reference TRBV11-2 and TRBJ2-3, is EAGVAQSPRYKIIEKRQSVAFWCNPISGHATLYWYQQILGQGPKLLIQFQNNGVVDDSQLPKDRFSAERLKGVDSTLKIQPAKLEDSAVYLCASSPTVRVTDTQYFGPGTRLTVL.

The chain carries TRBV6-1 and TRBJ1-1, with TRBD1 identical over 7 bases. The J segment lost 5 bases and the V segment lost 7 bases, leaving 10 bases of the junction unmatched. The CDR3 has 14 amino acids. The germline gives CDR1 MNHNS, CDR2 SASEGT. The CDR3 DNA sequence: TGTGCCAGCACCTACAGGGGATGGAGGACTGAAGCTTTCTTT. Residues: CASTYRGWRTEAFF.

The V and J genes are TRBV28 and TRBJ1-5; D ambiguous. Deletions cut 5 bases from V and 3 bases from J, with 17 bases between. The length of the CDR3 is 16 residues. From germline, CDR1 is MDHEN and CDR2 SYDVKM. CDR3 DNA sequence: TGTGCCAGCAGTCCCGAGGCCGCGTACCTCAATCAGCCCCAGCATTTT. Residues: CASSPEAAYLNQPQHF. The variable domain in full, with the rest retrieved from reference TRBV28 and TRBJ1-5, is DVKVTQSSRYLVKRTGEKVFLECVQDMDHENMFWYRQDPGLGLRLIYFSYDVKMKEKGDIPEGYSVSREKKERFSLILESASTNQTSMYLCASSPEAAYLNQPQHFGDGTRLSIL.

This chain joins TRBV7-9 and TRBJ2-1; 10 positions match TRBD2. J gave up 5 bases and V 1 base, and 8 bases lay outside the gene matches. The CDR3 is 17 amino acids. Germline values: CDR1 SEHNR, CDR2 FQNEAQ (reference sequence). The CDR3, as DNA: TGTGCCAGCAGCTTAGGGCTAGCGGGGGACGTACACAATGAGCAGTTCTTC. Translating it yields CASSLGLAGDVHNEQFF.

The CDR3 DNA reads as TGCGCCAGCAGCCGACGATTGGGTGGTGGTGAAAAACTGTTTTTT. Its translation: CASSRRLGGGEKLFF. The chain links TRBV4-1 to TRBJ1-4; D is unresolved. V lost 4 bases, J lost 7 bases, and 16 bases lay in between. CDR1 MGHRA and CDR2 YSYEKL come from the germline V gene. This CDR3 is 15 amino acids long.

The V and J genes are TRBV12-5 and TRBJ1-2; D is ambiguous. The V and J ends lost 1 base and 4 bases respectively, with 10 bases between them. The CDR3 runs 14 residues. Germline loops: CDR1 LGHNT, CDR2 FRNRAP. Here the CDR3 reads CASGLDSRLYGYTF. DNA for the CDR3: TGTGCTAGTGGTTTGGACAGCAGACTCTATGGCTACACCTTC.

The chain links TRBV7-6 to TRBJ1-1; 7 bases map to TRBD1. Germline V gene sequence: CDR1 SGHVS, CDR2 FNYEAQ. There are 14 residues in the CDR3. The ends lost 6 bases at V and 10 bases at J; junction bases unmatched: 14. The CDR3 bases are TGTGCCAGCAGGATAGGAACAGGGGTAGGGGGAGCTTTCTTT. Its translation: CASRIGTGVGGAFF.

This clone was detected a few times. The CDR3 sequence is CAWSGGDENTGELFF. The CDR3 DNA sequence: TGTGCCTGGAGTGGCGGGGACGAGAACACCGGGGAGCTGTTTTTT. V usage is TRBV30 and J usage is TRBJ2-2; maybe TRBD2 (6 bases). V was pared by 1 base and J by 1 base, with 10 bases between. The CDR3 runs to 15 residues. CDR1 is GTSNPN, CDR2 SVGIG, per germline (reference sequence).

CDR3 coding DNA: TGCGCCAGCAGCGCGGTGGGAACTGAAGCTTTCTTT. Encoded protein: CASSAVGTEAFF. The V call is TRBV5-1, the J call TRBJ1-1; D uncertain. The V gene lost 4 bases and the J gene lost 5 bases, with 9 bases spanning the gap. Germline V gives CDR1 SGHRS, CDR2 YFSETQ. The CDR3 has 12 residues.

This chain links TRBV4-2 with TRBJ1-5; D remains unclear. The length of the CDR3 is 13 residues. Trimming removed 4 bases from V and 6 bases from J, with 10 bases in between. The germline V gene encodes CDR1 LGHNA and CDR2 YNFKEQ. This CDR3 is CASSREASQPQHF. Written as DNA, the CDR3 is TGTGCCAGCAGCCGCGAGGCCAGTCAGCCCCAGCATTTT.

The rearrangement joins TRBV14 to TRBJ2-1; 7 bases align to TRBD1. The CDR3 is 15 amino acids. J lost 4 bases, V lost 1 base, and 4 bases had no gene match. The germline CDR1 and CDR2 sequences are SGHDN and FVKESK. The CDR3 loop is CASSQGGGSYNEQFF. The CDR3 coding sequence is TGTGCCAGCAGCCAAGGAGGGGGCAGTTACAATGAGCAGTTCTTC.

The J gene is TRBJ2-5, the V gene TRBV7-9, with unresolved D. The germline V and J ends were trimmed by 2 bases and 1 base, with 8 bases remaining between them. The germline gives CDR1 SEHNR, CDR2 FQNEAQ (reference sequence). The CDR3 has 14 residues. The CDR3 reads CASSLNLPQETQYF. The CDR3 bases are TGTGCCAGCAGCTTAAATTTACCCCAAGAGACCCAGTACTTC.

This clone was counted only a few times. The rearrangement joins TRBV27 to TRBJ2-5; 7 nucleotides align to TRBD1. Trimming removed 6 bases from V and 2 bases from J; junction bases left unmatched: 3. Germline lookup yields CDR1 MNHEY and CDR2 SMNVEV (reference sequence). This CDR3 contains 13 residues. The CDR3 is CASSPQGQETQYF. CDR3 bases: TGTGCCAGCAGCCCACAGGGGCAAGAGACCCAGTACTTC.

CDR3 residues: CASSRLERGSYNEQFF. CDR3 in DNA: TGTGCCAGCAGCCGACTTGAGCGGGGGTCCTACAATGAGCAGTTCTTC. This chain uses TRBV7-3 with TRBJ2-1; 8 nucleotides line up with TRBD2. This CDR3 region has 16 residues. V trimming: 5 bases; J trimming: 1 base; junction bases outside the gene matches: 7. Germline values: CDR1 SGHTA, CDR2 FQGTGA.

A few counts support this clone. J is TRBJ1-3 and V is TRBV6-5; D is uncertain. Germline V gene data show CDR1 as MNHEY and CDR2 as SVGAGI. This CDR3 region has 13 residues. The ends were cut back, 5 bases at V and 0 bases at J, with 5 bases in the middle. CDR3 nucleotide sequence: TGTGCCAGCAGTCAGATCTCTGGAAACACCATATATTTT. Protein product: CASSQISGNTIYF.

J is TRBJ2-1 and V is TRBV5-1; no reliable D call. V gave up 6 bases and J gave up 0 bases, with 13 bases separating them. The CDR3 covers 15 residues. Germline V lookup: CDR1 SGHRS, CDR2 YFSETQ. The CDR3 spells CASTFIEASYNEQFF. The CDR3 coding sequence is TGCGCCAGCACCTTCATTGAGGCCTCCTACAATGAGCAGTTCTTC. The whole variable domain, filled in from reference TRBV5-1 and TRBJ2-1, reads KAGVTQTPRYLIKTRGQQVTLSCSPISGHRSVSWYQQTPGQGLQFLFEYFSETQRNKGNFPGRFSGRQFSNSRSEMNVSTLELGDSALYLCASTFIEASYNEQFFGPGTRLTVL.

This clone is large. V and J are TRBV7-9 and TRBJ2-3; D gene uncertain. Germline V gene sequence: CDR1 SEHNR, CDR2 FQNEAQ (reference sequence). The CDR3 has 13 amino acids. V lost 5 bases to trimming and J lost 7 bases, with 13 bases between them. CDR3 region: CASSPRLSHTQYF. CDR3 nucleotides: TGTGCCAGCAGCCCTAGACTGAGCCATACGCAGTATTTT.

CDR3 DNA: TGTGCCAGCAGCTTAGTTACCTCTGGGGCCAACGTCCTGACTTTC. This encodes CASSLVTSGANVLTF. The chain has TRBV7-6 and TRBJ2-6; D is unresolved. Germline V gives CDR1 SGHVS, CDR2 FNYEAQ. The V gene lost 1 base and the J gene lost 0 bases, with 4 bases spanning the gap. This CDR3 is built from 15 residues. Full variable domain (remainder filled in from reference TRBV7-6 and TRBJ2-6): GAGVSQSPRYKVTKRGQDVALRCDPISGHVSLYWYRQALGQGPEFLTYFNYEAQQDKSGLPNDRFSAERPEGSISTLTIQRTEQRDSAMYRCASSLVTSGANVLTFGAGSRLTVL.

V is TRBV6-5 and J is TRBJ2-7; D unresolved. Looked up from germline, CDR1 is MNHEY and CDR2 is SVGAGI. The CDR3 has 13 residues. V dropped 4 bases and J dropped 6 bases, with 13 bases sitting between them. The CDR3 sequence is CASSLGFLGEQYF. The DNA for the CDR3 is TGTGCCAGCAGTTTGGGATTCCTTGGCGAGCAGTACTTC.

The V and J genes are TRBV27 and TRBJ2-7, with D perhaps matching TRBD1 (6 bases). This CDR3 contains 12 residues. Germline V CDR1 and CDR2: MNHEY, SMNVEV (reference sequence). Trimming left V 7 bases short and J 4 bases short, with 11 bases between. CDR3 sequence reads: CASKKQGYEQYF. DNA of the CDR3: TGTGCCAGCAAAAAACAGGGTTACGAGCAGTACTTC.

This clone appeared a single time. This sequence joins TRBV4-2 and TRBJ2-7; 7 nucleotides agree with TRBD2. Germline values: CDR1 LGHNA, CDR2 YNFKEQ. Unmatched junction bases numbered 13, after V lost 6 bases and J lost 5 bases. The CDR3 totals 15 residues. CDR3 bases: TGTGCCAGCAGGCCAGTAACGAGCGGGGCCGACGAGCAGTACTTC. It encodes CASRPVTSGADEQYF.

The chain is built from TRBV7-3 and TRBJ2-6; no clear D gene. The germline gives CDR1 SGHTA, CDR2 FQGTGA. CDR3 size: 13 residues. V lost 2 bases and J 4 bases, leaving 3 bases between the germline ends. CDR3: CASSLPGANVLTF. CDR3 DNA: TGTGCCAGCAGCTTACCGGGGGCCAACGTCCTGACTTTC.